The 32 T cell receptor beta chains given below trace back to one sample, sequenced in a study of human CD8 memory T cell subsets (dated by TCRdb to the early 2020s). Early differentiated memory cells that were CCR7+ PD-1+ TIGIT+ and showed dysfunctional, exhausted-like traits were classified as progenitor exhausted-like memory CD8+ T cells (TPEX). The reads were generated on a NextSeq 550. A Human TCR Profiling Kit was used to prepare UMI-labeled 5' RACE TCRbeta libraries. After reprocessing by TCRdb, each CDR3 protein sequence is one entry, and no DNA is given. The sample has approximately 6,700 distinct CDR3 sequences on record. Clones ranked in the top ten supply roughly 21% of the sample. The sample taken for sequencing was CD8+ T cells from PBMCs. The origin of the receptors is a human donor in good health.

CDR3 sequence: CASSGAGAPNEQFF. The rearrangement links TRBV5-1 to TRBJ2-1; TCRdb reports TRBD1, a call that lacks DNA to check it against. The V gene's germline CDR1 is SGHRS and CDR2 YFSETQ. This CDR3 has 14 residues. Full variable domain (remainder filled in from reference TRBV5-1 and TRBJ2-1): KAGVTQTPRYLIKTRGQQVTLSCSPISGHRSVSWYQQTPGQGLQFLFEYFSETQRNKGNFPGRFSGRQFSNSRSEMNVSTLELGDSALYLCASSGAGAPNEQFFGPGTRLTVL.

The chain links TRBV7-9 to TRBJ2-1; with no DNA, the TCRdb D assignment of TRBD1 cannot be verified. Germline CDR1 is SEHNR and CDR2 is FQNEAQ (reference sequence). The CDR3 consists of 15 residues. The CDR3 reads CASSLSGVSYNEQFF.

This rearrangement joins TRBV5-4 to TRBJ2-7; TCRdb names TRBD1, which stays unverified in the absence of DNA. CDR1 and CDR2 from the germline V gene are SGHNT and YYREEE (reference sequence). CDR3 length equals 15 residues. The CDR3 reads CASSLPGLRAYEQYF.

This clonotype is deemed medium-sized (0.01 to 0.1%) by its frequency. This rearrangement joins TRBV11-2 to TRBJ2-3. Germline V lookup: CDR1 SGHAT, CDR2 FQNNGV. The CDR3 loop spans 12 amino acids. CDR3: CASSLGADTQYF.

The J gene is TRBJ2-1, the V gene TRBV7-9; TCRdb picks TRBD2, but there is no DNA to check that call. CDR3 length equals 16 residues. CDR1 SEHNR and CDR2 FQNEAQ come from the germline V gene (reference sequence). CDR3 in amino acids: CASSLTLGSAGGEQFF.

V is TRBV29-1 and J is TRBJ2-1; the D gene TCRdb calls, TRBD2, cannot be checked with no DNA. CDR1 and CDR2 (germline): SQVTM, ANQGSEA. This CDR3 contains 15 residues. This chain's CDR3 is CSVAGLPPSYNEQFF.

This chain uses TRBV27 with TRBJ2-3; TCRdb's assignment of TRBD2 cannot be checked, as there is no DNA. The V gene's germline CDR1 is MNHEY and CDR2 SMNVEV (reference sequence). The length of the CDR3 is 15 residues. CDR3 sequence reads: CASSLTSGRKDTQYF.

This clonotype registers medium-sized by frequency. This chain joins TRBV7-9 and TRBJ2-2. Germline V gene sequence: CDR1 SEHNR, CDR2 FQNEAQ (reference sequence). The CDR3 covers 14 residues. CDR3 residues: CASPAGRNTGELFF.

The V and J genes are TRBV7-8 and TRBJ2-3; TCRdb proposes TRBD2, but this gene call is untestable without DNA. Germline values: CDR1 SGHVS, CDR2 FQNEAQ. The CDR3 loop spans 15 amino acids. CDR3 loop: CASSLGAGGKDTQYF. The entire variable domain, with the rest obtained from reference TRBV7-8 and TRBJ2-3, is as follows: GAGVSQSPRYKVAKRGQDVALRCDPISGHVSLFWYQQALGQGPEFLTYFQNEAQLDKSGLPSDRFFAERPEGSVSTLKIQRTQQEDSAVYLCASSLGAGGKDTQYFGPGTRLTVL.

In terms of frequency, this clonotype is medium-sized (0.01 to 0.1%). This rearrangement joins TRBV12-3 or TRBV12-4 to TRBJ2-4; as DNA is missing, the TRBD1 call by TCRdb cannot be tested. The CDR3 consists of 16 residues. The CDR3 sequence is CASSSTTGGLGDIQYF.

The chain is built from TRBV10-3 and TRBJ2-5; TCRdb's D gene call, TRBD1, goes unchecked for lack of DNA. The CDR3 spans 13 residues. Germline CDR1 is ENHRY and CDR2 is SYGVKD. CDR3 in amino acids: CAIRDRAQETQYF.

The CDR3 here is CASSWDRTYEQYF. This chain links TRBV7-9 with TRBJ2-7; TCRdb's D call, TRBD1, is unchecked because there is no DNA. CDR1 SEHNR and CDR2 FQNEAQ come from the germline V gene (reference sequence). This CDR3 contains 13 residues.

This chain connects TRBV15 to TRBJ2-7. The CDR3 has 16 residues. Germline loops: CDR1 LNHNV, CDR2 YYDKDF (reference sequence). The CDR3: CATSRPGSGSSYEQYF.

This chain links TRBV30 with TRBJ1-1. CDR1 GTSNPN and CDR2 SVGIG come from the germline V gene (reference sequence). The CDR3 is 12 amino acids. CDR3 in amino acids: CAWKSGYTEAFF.

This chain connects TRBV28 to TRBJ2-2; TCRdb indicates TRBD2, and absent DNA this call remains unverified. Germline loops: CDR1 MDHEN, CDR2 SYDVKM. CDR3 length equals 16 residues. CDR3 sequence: CASSLRTSGGTGELFF.

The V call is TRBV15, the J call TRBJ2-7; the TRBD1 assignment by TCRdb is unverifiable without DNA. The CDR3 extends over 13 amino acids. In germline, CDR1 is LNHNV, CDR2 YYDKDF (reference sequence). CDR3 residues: CATSSGQSYEQYF.

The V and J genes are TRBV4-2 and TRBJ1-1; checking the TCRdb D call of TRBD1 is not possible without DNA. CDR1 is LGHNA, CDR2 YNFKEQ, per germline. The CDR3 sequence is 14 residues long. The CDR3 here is CASSHGQAGLEAFF.

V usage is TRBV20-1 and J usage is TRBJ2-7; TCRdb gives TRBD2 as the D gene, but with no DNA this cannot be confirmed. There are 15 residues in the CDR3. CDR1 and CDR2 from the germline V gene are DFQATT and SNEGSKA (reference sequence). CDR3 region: CSARSRETISYEQYF.

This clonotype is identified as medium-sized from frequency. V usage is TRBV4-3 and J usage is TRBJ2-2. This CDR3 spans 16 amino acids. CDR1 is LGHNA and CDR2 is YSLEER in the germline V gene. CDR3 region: CASSQGTDTNTGELFF.

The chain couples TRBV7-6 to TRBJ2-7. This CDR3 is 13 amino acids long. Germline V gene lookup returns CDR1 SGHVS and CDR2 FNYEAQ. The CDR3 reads CASSLSQLYEQYF.

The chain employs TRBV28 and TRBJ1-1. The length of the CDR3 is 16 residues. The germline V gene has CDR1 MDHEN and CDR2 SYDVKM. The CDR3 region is CASSFSSEGGRTEAFF.

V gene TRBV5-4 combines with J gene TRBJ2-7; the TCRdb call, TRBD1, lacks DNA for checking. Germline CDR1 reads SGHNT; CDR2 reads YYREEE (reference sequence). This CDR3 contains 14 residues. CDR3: CASSFQGASDEQYF.

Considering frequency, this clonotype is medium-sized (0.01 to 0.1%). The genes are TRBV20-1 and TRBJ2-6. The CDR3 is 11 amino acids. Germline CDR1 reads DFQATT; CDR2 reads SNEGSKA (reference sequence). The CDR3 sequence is CSAEWANVLTF.

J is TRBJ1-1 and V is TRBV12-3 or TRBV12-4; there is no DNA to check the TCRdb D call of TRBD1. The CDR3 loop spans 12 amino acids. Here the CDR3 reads CASKDSLTEAFF.

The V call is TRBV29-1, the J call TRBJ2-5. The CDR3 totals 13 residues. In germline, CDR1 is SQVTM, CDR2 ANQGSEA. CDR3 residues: CSVEQSIQETQYF.

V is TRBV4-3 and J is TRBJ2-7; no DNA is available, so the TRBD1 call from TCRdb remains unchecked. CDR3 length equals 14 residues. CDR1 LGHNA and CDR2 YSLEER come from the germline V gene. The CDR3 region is CASSRDRAAYEQYF.

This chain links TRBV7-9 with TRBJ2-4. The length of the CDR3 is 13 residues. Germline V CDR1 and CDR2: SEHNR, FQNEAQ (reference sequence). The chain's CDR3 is CASSLAVQNIQYF.

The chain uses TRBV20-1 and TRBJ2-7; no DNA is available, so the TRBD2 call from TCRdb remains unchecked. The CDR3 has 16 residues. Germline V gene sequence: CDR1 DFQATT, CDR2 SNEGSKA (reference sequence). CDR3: CSARESAGLGTYEQYF.

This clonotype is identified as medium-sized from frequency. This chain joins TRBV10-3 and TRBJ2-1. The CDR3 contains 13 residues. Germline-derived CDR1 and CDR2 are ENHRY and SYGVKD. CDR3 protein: CAISVLLGNEQFF.

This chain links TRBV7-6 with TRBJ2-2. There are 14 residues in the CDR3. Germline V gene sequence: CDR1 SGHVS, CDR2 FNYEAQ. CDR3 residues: CASSPHLRTGELFF.

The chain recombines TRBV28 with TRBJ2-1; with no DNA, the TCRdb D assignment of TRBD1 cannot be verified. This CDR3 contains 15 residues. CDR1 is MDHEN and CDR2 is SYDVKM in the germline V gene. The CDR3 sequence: CASSFGVRDYNEQFF.

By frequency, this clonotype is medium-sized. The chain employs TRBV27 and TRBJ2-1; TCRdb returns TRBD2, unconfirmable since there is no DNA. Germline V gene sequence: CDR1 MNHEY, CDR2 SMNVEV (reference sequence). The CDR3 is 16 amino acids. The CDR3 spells CASSPSAGATYNEQFF.